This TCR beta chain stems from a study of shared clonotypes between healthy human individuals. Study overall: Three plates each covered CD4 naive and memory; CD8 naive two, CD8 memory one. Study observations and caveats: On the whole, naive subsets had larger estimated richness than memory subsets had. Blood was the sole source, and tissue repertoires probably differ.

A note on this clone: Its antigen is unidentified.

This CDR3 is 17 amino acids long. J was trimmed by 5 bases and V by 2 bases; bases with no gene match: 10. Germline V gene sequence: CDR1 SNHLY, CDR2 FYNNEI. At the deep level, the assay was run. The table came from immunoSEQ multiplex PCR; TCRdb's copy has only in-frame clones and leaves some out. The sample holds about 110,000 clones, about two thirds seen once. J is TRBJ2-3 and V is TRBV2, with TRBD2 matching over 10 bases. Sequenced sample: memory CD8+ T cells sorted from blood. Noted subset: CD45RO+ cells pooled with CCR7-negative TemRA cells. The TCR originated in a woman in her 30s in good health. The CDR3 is CASSEFLAGVGGDTQYF. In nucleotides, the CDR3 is TGTGCCAGCAGTGAATTCCTAGCGGGAGTGGGTGGAGATACGCAGTATTTT.